This TCR beta chain was sequenced for a study of blood T cell repertoires in COVID-19. The sample holds a few counts of this clone. This table comes from immunoSEQ multiplex PCR, and its TCRdb copy is limited to in-frame clones, with some not included. The sample shows 120,000 to 150,000 clones, approximately 89% of them seen only once. There are 15 residues in the CDR3. Germline V CDR1 and CDR2: MNHEY, SMNVEV (reference sequence). The V gene lost 3 bases and the J gene lost 3 bases, with 14 bases spanning the gap. The V and J genes are TRBV27 and TRBJ1-2; D ambiguous. Sample: peripheral blood. The origin of this receptor is a man aged 55 to 70 with active or convalescent COVID-19. The CDR3 DNA follows: TGTGCCAGCAGTTTCATGTCGGGGAGCGACTATGGCTACACCTTC. Residues: CASSFMSGSDYGYTF.